This TCR beta chain appears in the sequencing data of a study of blood T cell repertoires in COVID-19. In the study overall: T cells, B-cell-depleted T cells, or PBMCs provided the cDNA or gDNA that served as material.

The study drew participants aged about 18 to 90 years from roughly 25 US areas. The study assigned cohorts using participant-reported clinical history. There are 15 residues in the CDR3. The J segment lost 2 bases and the V segment lost 7 bases, leaving 7 bases of the junction unmatched. The germline gives CDR1 SNHLY, CDR2 FYNNEI. TCRdb's table, derived via immunoSEQ multiplex PCR, lists solely in-frame clones and lacks some. The sample includes approximately 220,000 clones, roughly 80% of them seen just once. This clone occurred a few times. This sequence originates from a woman aged 40 to 49 with acute COVID-19. The sequencing input was PBMCs or T cells enriched from blood (not recorded which). The V and J genes are TRBV2 and TRBJ1-1; TRBD1 aligns across 10 bases. The DNA for the CDR3 is TGTGCCAGCATTGGACAGGGGGTATCAAACACTGAAGCTTTCTTT. This codes for CASIGQGVSNTEAFF.